A single sample is the source of the 30 T cell receptor beta chains below, sequenced in a study of T cells in Graves' hyperthyroidism and ophthalmopathy. RNA transcripts were the template for amplifying TCR beta CDR3 regions. TCR CDR3 underwent first-round RT-PCR with the HTBI primer set. One entry per CDR3 protein, called by TCRdb with MiXCR from the multiplex PCR reads. The profile shows hundreds of thousands of distinct CDR3 sequences, about 20% of them singletons. Sequencing was carried out using blood. The receptors shown here come from a man aged 25 to 45 with Graves' ophthalmopathy.

This clonotype has more than one count but fewer than ten. J is TRBJ2-1 and V is TRBV28, with 10 bases identical to TRBD2. Germline CDR1 and CDR2: MDHEN and SYDVKM. The trim removed 6 bases at V and 7 bases at J, leaving 12 bases unmatched. The CDR3 has 16 residues. The CDR3 spells CASSLRSGRAQNEQFF. DNA of the CDR3: TGTGCCAGCAGCCTGAGGAGCGGGAGGGCCCAGAATGAGCAGTTCTTC.

A few counts support this clonotype. CDR3 sequence reads: CASSTRLAGGPGANVLTF. In DNA form, the CDR3 reads TGTGCCAGCAGCACCCGACTAGCGGGAGGACCTGGGGCCAACGTCCTGACTTTC. The rearrangement uses TRBV7-2 and TRBJ2-6; 13 nucleotides match TRBD2. CDR3 length: 18 residues. The germline V gene has CDR1 SGHTA and CDR2 FQGNSA. Trimming at V came to 5 bases and at J to 2 bases, leaving 6 bases not matched to a gene.

On this clonotype itself: A much larger clone differs from this one at a single base, so this may be a read error. The rearrangement links TRBV2 to TRBJ2-2, with TRBD1 matching over 8 bases. The CDR3 has 16 residues. The germline V gene encodes CDR1 SNHLY and CDR2 FYNNEI. CDR3 nucleotide sequence: TGTGCCAGCAGCGGACAGGGCCTATCGAACACCGGGGAGCTGCTTTTT. Protein sequence: CASSGQGLSNTGELLF. Variable domain in full (rest from reference TRBV2 and TRBJ2-2): EPEVTQTPSHQVTQMGQEVILRCVPISNHLYFYWYRQILGQKVEFLVSFYNNEISEKSEIFDDQFSVERPDGSNFTLKIRSTKLEDSAMYFCASSGQGLSNTGELLFGEGSRLTVL.

The table lists this clonotype with a few counts. A much larger clone differs from this one at a single base, so this may be a read error. The chain joins TRBV3-1 to TRBJ2-7; 7 positions match TRBD1. Germline V gene data show CDR1 as LGHDT and CDR2 as YNNKEL (reference sequence). J gave up 0 bases and V 4 bases, and 6 bases lay outside the gene matches. CDR3 length: 15 residues. The CDR3 loop is CASSLVGQNSYEQYF. The CDR3 region has the DNA TGTGCCAGCAGCCTCGTGGGACAGAACTCCTACGAGCAGTACTTC.

This clonotype turned up a few times. V gene TRBV28 combines with J gene TRBJ2-1; 12 nucleotides align to TRBD2. The CDR3 is 18 residues long. After removal of 5 bases from V and 0 bases from J, the junction contained 8 bases not matched to a gene. Germline V lookup: CDR1 MDHEN, CDR2 SYDVKM. CDR3 sequence: CASSPGTSGYSSYNEQFF. CDR3 nucleotide sequence: TGTGCCAGCAGTCCCGGGACTAGCGGGTATAGCTCCTACAATGAGCAGTTCTTC.

The V and J genes are TRBV28 and TRBJ1-2; D is undetermined. CDR3 length: 11 residues. Germline CDR1 reads MDHEN; CDR2 reads SYDVKM. V gave up 7 bases and J gave up 14 bases, with 17 bases separating them. CDR3 sequence reads: CASMNRARRTF. DNA for the CDR3: TGTGCCAGCATGAACCGGGCCAGAAGGACCTTC.

This clonotype was seen ten or more times. The rearrangement uses TRBV7-3 and TRBJ2-3; D may correspond to TRBD1 or TRBD2 (6 bases each). V was pared by 5 bases and J by 2 bases, with 14 bases between. Per germline, CDR1 SGHTA and CDR2 FQGTGA. The CDR3 length is 15 residues. The CDR3 nucleotides are TGTGCCAGCAGCCTGGGGGGCCAGAACACAGATACGCAGTATTTT. Translated, it gives CASSLGGQNTDTQYF.

Many counts were recorded for this clonotype. The V call is TRBV5-1, the J call TRBJ1-4, with D maybe TRBD1 (6 bases). CDR3 size: 16 residues. Per the germline V gene, CDR1 is SGHRS and CDR2 is YFSETQ. Trimming removed 0 bases from V and 5 bases from J, with 14 bases in between. The CDR3 reads CASSLDSTGRNEKLFF. The CDR3 nucleotides are TGCGCCAGCAGCTTGGACTCCACAGGGAGAAATGAAAAACTGTTTTTT. Filled out from reference TRBV5-1 and TRBJ1-4, the complete variable domain reads KAGVTQTPRYLIKTRGQQVTLSCSPISGHRSVSWYQQTPGQGLQFLFEYFSETQRNKGNFPGRFSGRQFSNSRSEMNVSTLELGDSALYLCASSLDSTGRNEKLFFGSGTQLSVL.

V and J are TRBV11-2 and TRBJ2-3; the D gene is possibly TRBD2 (5 bases). V was cut by 2 bases and J by 0 bases, with 12 bases left in between. CDR3 length equals 16 residues. Germline CDR1 is SGHAT and CDR2 is FQNNGV. The CDR3: CASSLRRVPSTDTQYF. The CDR3 DNA reads TGTGCCAGCAGCTTAAGGCGGGTCCCCAGCACAGATACGCAGTATTTT.

The chain joins TRBV4-2 to TRBJ1-2; D uncertain. Germline lookup yields CDR1 LGHNA and CDR2 YNFKEQ. The CDR3 extends over 15 amino acids. Trimming shortened V by 0 bases and J by 0 bases, and 8 bases separated the two germline ends. CDR3 sequence (DNA): TGTGCCAGCAGCCAAGAGGGGATAGCTAACTATGGCTACACCTTC. It codes for CASSQEGIANYGYTF.

This chain joins TRBV6-1 and TRBJ2-1; a possible D gene is TRBD2 (5 bases). In germline, CDR1 is MNHNS, CDR2 SASEGT. There are 13 residues in the CDR3. V was cut by 5 bases and J by 7 bases, with 12 bases left in between. The CDR3 reads CASSTGNVNEQFF. The CDR3 region has the DNA TGTGCCAGCAGTACCGGGAATGTGAATGAGCAGTTCTTC.

This clonotype was counted only a few times. Written as DNA, the CDR3 is TGTGCCAGCAGCTTAAGTTCGAGTGAGCAGTTCTTC. Residues: CASSLSSSEQFF. The V and J genes are TRBV7-9 and TRBJ2-1; unclear D gene. CDR1 is SEHNR, CDR2 FQNEAQ, per germline (reference sequence). Trimming took off 2 bases at V and 9 bases at J, with 8 bases between the two ends. The CDR3 has 12 amino acids.

The V gene is TRBV3-1, the J gene TRBJ2-2; 7 nucleotides agree with TRBD2. Germline loops: CDR1 LGHDT, CDR2 YNNKEL (reference sequence). Trimming at V came to 3 bases and at J to 2 bases, leaving 6 bases not matched to a gene. CDR3 size: 16 residues. CDR3 residues: CASSHMASGNTGELFF. The CDR3 coding sequence is TGTGCCAGCAGCCATATGGCTAGCGGAAACACCGGGGAGCTGTTTTTT.

The chain couples TRBV5-1 to TRBJ2-6; D perhaps matches TRBD2 (5 bases). The V gene lost 4 bases and the J gene lost 0 bases, with 8 bases spanning the gap. The CDR3 has 15 residues. The germline V gene has CDR1 SGHRS and CDR2 YFSETQ. This CDR3 reads CASSRGFSGANVLTF. CDR3 sequence (DNA): TGCGCCAGCAGCAGAGGGTTCTCTGGGGCCAACGTCCTGACTTTC. The variable domain in full, with the rest retrieved from reference TRBV5-1 and TRBJ2-6, is KAGVTQTPRYLIKTRGQQVTLSCSPISGHRSVSWYQQTPGQGLQFLFEYFSETQRNKGNFPGRFSGRQFSNSRSEMNVSTLELGDSALYLCASSRGFSGANVLTFGAGSRLTVL.

The J gene is TRBJ1-2, the V gene TRBV3-1; D gene uncertain. Trimming removed 0 bases from V and 4 bases from J, with 12 bases in between. Looked up from germline, CDR1 is LGHDT and CDR2 is YNNKEL (reference sequence). The CDR3 covers 15 residues. The CDR3, as DNA: TGTGCCAGCAGCCAAGACGGGCAGGAGCGCTATGGCTACACCTTC. It yields the protein CASSQDGQERYGYTF.

For this clonotype: A much more abundant neighbour one base away suggests this may be a read error. V gene TRBV28 combines with J gene TRBJ1-2; the D is unclear. CDR3 length: 12 amino acids. In germline, CDR1 is MDHEN, CDR2 SYDVKM. Written as DNA, the CDR3 is TGTGCCAGCAGGGCGGCTAACTATGGCTGCACCTTC. Translated: CASRAANYGCTF.

This clonotype came up many times. The chain uses TRBV7-2 and TRBJ2-7; weak D call: TRBD1 (6 bases). Trimming removed 1 base from V and 1 base from J, with 11 bases in between. The CDR3 extends over 15 amino acids. In germline, CDR1 is SGHTA, CDR2 FQGNSA. The CDR3 here is CASSLGTAISYEQYF. Written as DNA, the CDR3 is TGTGCCAGCAGCTTAGGGACAGCTATATCCTACGAGCAGTACTTC.

This clonotype turned up a few times. The J gene is TRBJ2-5, the V gene TRBV6-2 or TRBV6-3; 9 bases match TRBD1. CDR3 size: 15 residues. After removal of 6 bases from V and 4 bases from J, the junction contained 9 bases not matched to a gene. The germline V gene has CDR1 MNHEY and CDR2 SVGEGT. The DNA of the CDR3 is TGTGCCAGCAGCCTACAGGGGGCTTTAGGAGAGACCCAGTACTTC. Encoded protein: CASSLQGALGETQYF.

This chain links TRBV6-1 with TRBJ2-1; a weak D match, TRBD2 (6 bases). The V end lost 6 bases, the J end lost 2 bases, and 14 bases lay between the germline ends. Per the germline V gene, CDR1 is MNHNS and CDR2 is SASEGT. The CDR3 sequence is 15 residues long. CDR3 nucleotide sequence: TGTGCCAGCAGGGAGGGATCAGGACCCTACAATGAGCAGTTCTTC. Translation gives CASREGSGPYNEQFF.

This clonotype was found many times. The chain combines TRBV2 with TRBJ1-1; 7 bases are shared with TRBD1. Per germline, CDR1 SNHLY and CDR2 FYNNEI. V lost 10 bases, J lost 5 bases, and 16 bases stayed unmatched. CDR3 length: 15 residues. CDR3 amino acids: CATNNQGGSGTEAFF. In nucleotides, the CDR3 is TGTGCCACCAATAATCAAGGGGGCTCGGGTACTGAAGCTTTCTTT.

The gene calls are TRBV6-1 and TRBJ2-5, with D unresolved. V gave up 0 bases and J gave up 4 bases, with 12 bases separating them. The germline gives CDR1 MNHNS, CDR2 SASEGT. CDR3 length: 15 amino acids. For the CDR3, the DNA is TGTGCCAGCAGTGAAGCGCTATTACCGGGAGAGACCCAGTACTTC. This translates into CASSEALLPGETQYF.

Concerning this clonotype: One end of the junction varies from germline; a read error may be responsible. The chain joins TRBV28 to TRBJ2-1, with 11 positions matching TRBD2. CDR1 is MDHEN and CDR2 is SYDVKM in the germline V gene. This CDR3 comprises 16 residues. CDR3 residues: CAGSYLLAGGYNEQFF. The CDR3 DNA reads as TGTGCCGGCAGTTACTTGCTAGCGGGAGGTTACAATGAGCAGTTCTTC.

The gene calls are TRBV6-1 and TRBJ2-7; D not resolved. Germline CDR1 and CDR2: MNHNS and SASEGT. Deletions cut 6 bases from V and 6 bases from J, with 12 bases between. The CDR3 runs 12 residues. The DNA of the CDR3 is TGTGCCAGCAGCGGGTGGGGTAGCGAGCAGTACTTC. Its translation is CASSGWGSEQYF.

This clonotype was recorded at least ten times. V gene TRBV5-1 combines with J gene TRBJ1-1, with D perhaps TRBD1 (6 bases). Per the germline V gene, CDR1 is SGHRS and CDR2 is YFSETQ. The CDR3 runs 16 residues. Trimming removed 6 bases from V and 0 bases from J, with 18 bases in between. CDR3 region: CASTREGGTVNTEAFF. The CDR3 DNA follows: TGCGCCAGCACCCGCGAGGGGGGAACGGTGAACACTGAAGCTTTCTTT. The full variable domain, with the rest looked up from reference TRBV5-1 and TRBJ1-1, is KAGVTQTPRYLIKTRGQQVTLSCSPISGHRSVSWYQQTPGQGLQFLFEYFSETQRNKGNFPGRFSGRQFSNSRSEMNVSTLELGDSALYLCASTREGGTVNTEAFFGQGTRLTVV.

Of note for this clonotype: One junction end does not reproduce the germline sequence, and a read error may be involved. The chain combines TRBV24-1 with TRBJ2-1; TRBD2 is a possible D gene (5 bases). The CDR3 is 16 residues long. Germline CDR1 KGHDR, CDR2 SFDVKD. CDR3 protein: CATSGLRSGAYNEQFF. CDR3 nucleotide sequence: TGTGCCACCAGTGGTTTGCGGTCCGGGGCCTACAATGAGCAGTTCTTC.

This clonotype was detected a few times. This rearrangement joins TRBV28 to TRBJ2-3, with TRBD1 matching over 9 bases. Trimming cost V 6 bases and J 2 bases; bases outside gene matches: 6. CDR3 length: 15 residues. CDR1 and CDR2 from the germline V gene are MDHEN and SYDVKM. As DNA, the CDR3 is TGTGCCAGCAGCCCCGGGACAGGGAACACAGATACGCAGTATTTT. Amino acid sequence: CASSPGTGNTDTQYF.

The chain has TRBV3-1 and TRBJ2-1; 12 positions match TRBD2. Germline V lookup: CDR1 LGHDT, CDR2 YNNKEL (reference sequence). Trimming at V came to 1 base and at J to 8 bases, leaving 6 bases not matched to a gene. The CDR3 has 16 residues. The CDR3 region is CASSQVASGRVHEQFF. CDR3 DNA: TGTGCCAGCAGCCAAGTGGCTAGCGGGAGGGTCCATGAGCAGTTCTTC.

This clonotype was observed at least ten times. The chain combines TRBV19 with TRBJ2-7; 9 bases align to TRBD1. The length of the CDR3 is 13 residues. Germline trimming cut 5 bases from V and 5 bases from J; bases unmatched to any gene: 4. The V gene's germline CDR1 is LNHDA and CDR2 SQIVND (reference sequence). CDR3 amino acids: CASSVGQGNEQYF. CDR3 nucleotide sequence: TGTGCCAGTAGTGTCGGACAGGGGAACGAGCAGTACTTC. Filled out from reference TRBV19 and TRBJ2-7, the complete variable domain reads DGGITQSPKYLFRKEGQNVTLSCEQNLNHDAMYWYRQDPGQGLRLIYYSQIVNDFQKGDIAEGYSVSREKKESFPLTVTSAQKNPTAFYLCASSVGQGNEQYFGPGTRLTVT.

This clonotype was detected many times. The chain is built from TRBV11-1 and TRBJ2-1; 11 bases map to TRBD1. Per germline, CDR1 SGHAT and CDR2 FQDESV (reference sequence). The CDR3 contains 17 residues. Losses at the gene ends were 5 bases for V and 5 bases for J; bases not matched to a gene: 11. The CDR3 bases are TGTGCCAGCAGCCCCGAGGGGGACAGGGGGAGTGACAATGAGCAGTTCTTC. Its protein product is CASSPEGDRGSDNEQFF.

The chain links TRBV6-2 or TRBV6-3 to TRBJ2-4; D unclear. This CDR3 contains 12 residues. Germline CDR1 and CDR2: MNHEY and SVGEGT. V lost 6 bases and J 4 bases, leaving 7 bases between the germline ends. Written as DNA, the CDR3 is TGTGCCAGCAGGACGACAAAAAACATTCAGTACTTC. This encodes CASRTTKNIQYF.